This T cell receptor beta chain was sequenced during a study of cytomegalovirus exposure and HLA in healthy donors. The overall study: Within the Caucasian-associated ancestry cluster were around 81% of the approximately 390 genotyped donors. Overall study findings and caveats: The authors enumerated 164 TCR beta chains as linked to cytomegalovirus.

The CDR3 runs to 12 residues. CDR1 MDHEN and CDR2 SYDVKM come from the germline V gene. V lost 6 bases to trimming and J lost 5 bases, with 8 bases between them. A note on this clone: Its antigen remains unknown.

Amplification used 60 Vbeta primers and 13 Jbeta primers. Sequenced by immunoSEQ multiplex PCR; TCRdb stores in-frame clones only, minus some. The repertoire holds about 240,000 clones, with approximately 82% as singletons. This clonotype originated in a woman between 55 and 75 years old in good health and CMV-seropositive. Specimen: PBMCs. This chain links TRBV28 with TRBJ1-5, with D perhaps TRBD1 (6 bases). The CDR3 sequence is CASSGGHQPQHF. The CDR3 region has the DNA TGTGCCAGCAGCGGGGGGCATCAGCCCCAGCATTTT.